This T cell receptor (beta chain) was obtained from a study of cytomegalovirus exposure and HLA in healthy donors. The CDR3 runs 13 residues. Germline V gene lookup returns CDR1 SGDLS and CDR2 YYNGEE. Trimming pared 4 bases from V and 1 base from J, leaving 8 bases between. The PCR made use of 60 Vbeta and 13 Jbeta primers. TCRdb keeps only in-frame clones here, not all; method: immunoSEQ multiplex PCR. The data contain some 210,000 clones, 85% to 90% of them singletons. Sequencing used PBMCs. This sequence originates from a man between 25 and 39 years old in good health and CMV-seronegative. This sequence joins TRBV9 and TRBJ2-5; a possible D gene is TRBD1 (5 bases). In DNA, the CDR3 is TGTGCCAGCAGCAGGGGAAGCCAAGAGACCCAGTACTTC. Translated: CASSRGSQETQYF.